The 8 T cell receptor beta chains listed next were all sequenced from one sample in a study of cytomegalovirus exposure and HLA in healthy donors. It was with 60 Vbeta and 13 Jbeta primers that the PCR ran. Sequencing was performed with immunoSEQ multiplex PCR; in TCRdb, only in-frame clones are kept and a portion is missing. The ten top clones account for roughly 4.7%, within a sample of over 30,000 clones. Sequenced material: PBMCs. The receptors were gathered from a woman between 40 and 50 years old in good health and CMV-seropositive.

The chain uses TRBV7-2 and TRBJ2-7; tentative D call: TRBD2 (5 bases). Germline-derived CDR1 and CDR2 are SGHTA and FQGNSA. The germline V and J ends were trimmed by 4 bases and 7 bases, with 11 bases remaining between them. The CDR3 totals 12 residues. The CDR3 bases are TGTGCCAGCAGCTCAATAGCGCGAGAGCAGTACTTC. This gives the protein CASSSIAREQYF.

V gene TRBV27 combines with J gene TRBJ1-5; possibly TRBD1 for D (5 bases). Germline CDR1 and CDR2: MNHEY and SMNVEV (reference sequence). The CDR3 spans 14 residues. Trimming left V 4 bases short and J 3 bases short, with 10 bases between. CDR3 bases: TGTGCCAGCAGTTCAGGACAAGTCAATCAGCCCCAGCATTTT. It specifies CASSSGQVNQPQHF.

The V gene is TRBV28, the J gene TRBJ1-4, with D maybe TRBD1 (6 bases). Trimming took off 7 bases at V and 5 bases at J, with 11 bases between the two ends. The CDR3 runs to 13 residues. Germline V gene data show CDR1 as MDHEN and CDR2 as SYDVKM. In DNA, the CDR3 is TGTGCCAGCAATAACAGGGTGAATGAAAAACTGTTTTTT. Translating it yields CASNNRVNEKLFF.

Notes on this clone: Different DNA sequences within this sample yield the same CDR3. This rearrangement joins TRBV20-1 to TRBJ2-7, with D perhaps TRBD1 (5 bases). Germline-derived CDR1 and CDR2 are DFQATT and SNEGSKA (reference sequence). V lost 6 bases, J lost 5 bases, and 11 bases lay in between. This CDR3 has 11 residues. In nucleotides, the CDR3 is TGCAGTGCATCAATGGGGCACGAGCAGTACTTC. This codes for CSASMGHEQYF.

In the case of this clone: At one of its ends the junction is not consistent with the germline gene, which may arise from a read error. This chain connects TRBV7-7 to TRBJ2-7; D remains unclear. The germline gives CDR1 SSHAT, CDR2 FNYEAQ (reference sequence). The CDR3 extends over 13 amino acids. Here the CDR3 reads CASSPYVGYEQYF. Here the CDR3 DNA reads TGTGCTAGCAGCCCATATGTCGGCTACGAGCAGTACTTC.

The CDR3 DNA sequence: TGTGCCAGCAGCTTGGAGACTAGCGGAAGCACAGATACGCAGTATTTT. This translates into CASSLETSGSTDTQYF. This chain uses TRBV7-6 with TRBJ2-3; 9 bases match TRBD2. The CDR3 spans 16 residues. J gave up 0 bases and V 3 bases, and 4 bases lay outside the gene matches. Per germline, CDR1 SGHVS and CDR2 FNYEAQ.

The V and J genes are TRBV19 and TRBJ1-1; D gene unclear. V was pared by 5 bases and J by 0 bases, with 7 bases between. The CDR3 is 13 amino acids. The germline V gene encodes CDR1 LNHDA and CDR2 SQIVND (reference sequence). CDR3 sequence: CASSLYMNTEAFF. The CDR3 DNA follows: TGTGCCAGTAGTTTATACATGAACACTGAAGCTTTCTTT.

This sequence joins TRBV4-1 and TRBJ2-1, with a possible D match to TRBD1 (6 bases). V was trimmed by 4 bases and J by 8 bases, leaving 24 bases between them. Per the germline V gene, CDR1 is MGHRA and CDR2 is YSYEKL. This CDR3 is built from 17 residues. Written as DNA, the CDR3 is TGCGCCAGCAGCCCAGGCAGGGGTAATGGGTGGTTGGATGAGCAGTTCTTC. Its protein product is CASSPGRGNGWLDEQFF.